This T cell receptor (beta chain) was retrieved from a study of control samples from healthy donors and cancer patients. The CDR3 runs to 11 residues. V was shortened by 2 bases and J by 7 bases, with 8 bases between the two germline ends. Germline CDR1 is GTSNPN and CDR2 is SVGIG (reference sequence). TCRdb's table, derived via immunoSEQ multiplex PCR, lists solely in-frame clones and lacks some. The table lists roughly 120,000 clones, around 87% of them singletons, with around 4% in the top ten. Sample: PBMCs. This chain connects TRBV30 to TRBJ1-1; D might be TRBD1 (6 bases). This clonotype originated in a woman aged 55 to 70 with lung cancer. CDR3 loop: CAWSSDSEAFF. The CDR3 bases are TGTGCCTGGAGTTCGGACAGTGAAGCTTTCTTT.